The T cell receptor beta chain under discussion was sequenced for a study of CD8 T cells in Susac syndrome. This clonotype was recorded once. This CDR3 comprises 18 residues. V shed 2 bases, J shed 0 bases, and the junction held 7 bases outside the gene matches. Germline V CDR1 and CDR2: SGHTA, FQGNSA. When the RNA was reverse transcribed, random hexamers were used with an input of about 0.5 to 1 ug. MiXCR, applied by TCRdb to the immunoSEQ multiplex PCR reads, yields one record per CDR3 protein. Of some 170,000 distinct CDR3 sequences in the sample, about 95% were seen once. Material for sequencing was CD4+ T cells from PBMCs. The chain uses TRBV7-2 and TRBJ2-6, with 7 bases identical to TRBD2. The sequence was obtained from a human donor in good health. CDR3 nucleotide sequence: TGTGCCAGCAGCTTATTTGGGAGGGCCCTCTCTGGGGCCAACGTCCTGACTTTC. Amino acids: CASSLFGRALSGANVLTF.